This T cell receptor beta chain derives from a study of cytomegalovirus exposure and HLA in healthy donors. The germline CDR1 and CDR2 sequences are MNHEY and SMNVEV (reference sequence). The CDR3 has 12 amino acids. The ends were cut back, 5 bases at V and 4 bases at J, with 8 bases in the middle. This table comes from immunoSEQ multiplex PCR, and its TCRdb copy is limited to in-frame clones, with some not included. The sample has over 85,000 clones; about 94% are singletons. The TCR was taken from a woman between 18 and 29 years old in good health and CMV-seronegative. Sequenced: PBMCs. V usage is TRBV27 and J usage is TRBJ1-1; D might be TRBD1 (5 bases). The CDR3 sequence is CASSTQGTEAFF. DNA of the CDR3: TGTGCCAGCAGTACGCAGGGCACTGAAGCTTTCTTT.